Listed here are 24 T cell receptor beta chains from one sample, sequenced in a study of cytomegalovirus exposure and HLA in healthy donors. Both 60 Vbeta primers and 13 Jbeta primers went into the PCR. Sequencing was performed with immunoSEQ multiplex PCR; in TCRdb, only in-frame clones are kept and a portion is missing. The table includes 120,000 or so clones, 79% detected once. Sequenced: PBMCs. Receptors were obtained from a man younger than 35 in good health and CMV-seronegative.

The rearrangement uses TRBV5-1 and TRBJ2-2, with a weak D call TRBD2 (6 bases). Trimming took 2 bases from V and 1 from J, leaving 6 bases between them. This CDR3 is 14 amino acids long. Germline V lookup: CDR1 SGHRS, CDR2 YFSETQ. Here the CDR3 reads CASSFSGNTGELFF. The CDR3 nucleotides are TGCGCCAGCAGCTTTAGCGGGAACACCGGGGAGCTGTTTTTT.

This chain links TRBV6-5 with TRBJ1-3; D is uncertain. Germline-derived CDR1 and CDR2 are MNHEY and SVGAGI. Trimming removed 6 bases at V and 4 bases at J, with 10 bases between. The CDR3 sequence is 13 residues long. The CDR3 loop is CASRQNPGNTIYF. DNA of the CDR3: TGTGCCAGCAGACAAAATCCCGGAAACACCATATATTTT.

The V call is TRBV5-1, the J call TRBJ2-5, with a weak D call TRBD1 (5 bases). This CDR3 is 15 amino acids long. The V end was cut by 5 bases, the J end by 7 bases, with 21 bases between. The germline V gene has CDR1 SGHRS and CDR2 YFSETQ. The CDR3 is CASSYYDTRGATQYF. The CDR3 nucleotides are TGCGCCAGCAGTTATTACGACACGCGTGGGGCGACCCAGTACTTC.

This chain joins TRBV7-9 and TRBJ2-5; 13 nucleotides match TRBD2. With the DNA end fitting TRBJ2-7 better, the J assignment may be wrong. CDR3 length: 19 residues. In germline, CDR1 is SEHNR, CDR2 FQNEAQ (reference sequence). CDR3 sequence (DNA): TGTGCCAGCAGCTTGGCTCAGACTAGCGGGAGGACTTCGGCCTACGAGCAGTACTTC. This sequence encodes CASSLAQTSGRTSAYEQYF.

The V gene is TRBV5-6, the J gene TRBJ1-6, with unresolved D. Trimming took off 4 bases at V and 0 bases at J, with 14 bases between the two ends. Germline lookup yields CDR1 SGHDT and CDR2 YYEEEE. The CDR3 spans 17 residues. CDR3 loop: CASSAIAQSSYNSPLHF. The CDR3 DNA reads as TGTGCCAGCAGCGCGATCGCACAGAGCTCCTATAATTCACCCCTCCACTTT.

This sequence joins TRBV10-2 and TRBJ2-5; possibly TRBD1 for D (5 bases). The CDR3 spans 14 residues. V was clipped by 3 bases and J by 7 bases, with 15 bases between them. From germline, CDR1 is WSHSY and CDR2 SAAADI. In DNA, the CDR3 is TGCGCCAGCAGTGACGACAGCAGGGAAGGGACCCAGTACTTC. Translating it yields CASSDDSREGTQYF.

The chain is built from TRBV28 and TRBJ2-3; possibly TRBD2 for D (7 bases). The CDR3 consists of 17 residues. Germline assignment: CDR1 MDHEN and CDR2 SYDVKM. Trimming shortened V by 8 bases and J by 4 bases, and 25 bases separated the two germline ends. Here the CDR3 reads CASGYSPRGRESDTQYF. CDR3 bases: TGTGCCAGCGGCTACTCGCCTCGGGGGCGGGAGTCAGATACGCAGTATTTT.

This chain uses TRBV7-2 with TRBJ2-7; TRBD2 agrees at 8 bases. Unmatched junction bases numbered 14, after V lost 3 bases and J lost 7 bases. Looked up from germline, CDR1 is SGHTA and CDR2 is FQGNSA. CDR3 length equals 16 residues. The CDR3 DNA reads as TGTGCCAGCAGCTTTATCCGGGGCGGGAGGATGGGGGAGCAGTACTTC. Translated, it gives CASSFIRGGRMGEQYF.

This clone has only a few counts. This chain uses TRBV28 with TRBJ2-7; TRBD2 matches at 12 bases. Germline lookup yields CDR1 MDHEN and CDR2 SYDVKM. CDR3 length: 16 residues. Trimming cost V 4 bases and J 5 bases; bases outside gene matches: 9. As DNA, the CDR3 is TGTGCCAGCAGTTCACCCCTAGCGGGAGGGTTGCACGAGCAGTACTTC. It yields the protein CASSSPLAGGLHEQYF.

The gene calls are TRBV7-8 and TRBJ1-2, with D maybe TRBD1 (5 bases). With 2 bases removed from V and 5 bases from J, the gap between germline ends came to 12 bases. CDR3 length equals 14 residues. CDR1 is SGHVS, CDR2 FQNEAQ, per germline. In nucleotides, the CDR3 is TGTGCCAGCAGCTTATCCCGACAGTATTATGGCTACACCTTC. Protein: CASSLSRQYYGYTF.

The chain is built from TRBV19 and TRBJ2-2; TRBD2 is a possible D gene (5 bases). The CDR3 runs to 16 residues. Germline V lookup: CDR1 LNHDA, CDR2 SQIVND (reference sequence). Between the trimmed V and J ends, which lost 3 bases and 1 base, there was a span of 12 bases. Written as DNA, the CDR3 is TGTGCCAGTAGTATCCACGACCGGGAGAACACCGGGGAGCTGTTTTTT. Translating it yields CASSIHDRENTGELFF.

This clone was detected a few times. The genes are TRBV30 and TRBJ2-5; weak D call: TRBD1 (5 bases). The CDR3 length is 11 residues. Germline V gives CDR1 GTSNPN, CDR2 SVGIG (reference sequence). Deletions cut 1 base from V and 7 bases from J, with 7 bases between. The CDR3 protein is CAWSAQGTQYF. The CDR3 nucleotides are TGTGCCTGGAGTGCGCAGGGGACCCAGTACTTC. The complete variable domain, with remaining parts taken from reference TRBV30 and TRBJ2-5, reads SQTIHQWPATLVQPVGSPLSLECTVEGTSNPNLYWYRQAAGRGLQLLFYSVGIGQISSEVPQNLSASRPQDRQFILSSKKLLLSDSGFYLCAWSAQGTQYFGPGTRLLVL.

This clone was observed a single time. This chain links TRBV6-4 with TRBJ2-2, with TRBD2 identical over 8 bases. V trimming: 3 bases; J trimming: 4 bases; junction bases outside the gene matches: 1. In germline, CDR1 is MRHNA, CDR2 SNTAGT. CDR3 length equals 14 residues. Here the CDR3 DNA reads TGTGCCAGCAGTGAAAGCGGGAGCACCGGGGAGCTGTTTTTT. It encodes CASSESGSTGELFF.

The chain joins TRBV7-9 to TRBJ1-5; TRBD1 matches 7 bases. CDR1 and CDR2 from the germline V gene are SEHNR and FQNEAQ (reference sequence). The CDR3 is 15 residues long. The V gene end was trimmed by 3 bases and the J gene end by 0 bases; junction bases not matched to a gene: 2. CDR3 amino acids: CASSFGTDSNQPQHF. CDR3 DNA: TGTGCCAGCAGCTTTGGGACAGATAGCAATCAGCCCCAGCATTTT.

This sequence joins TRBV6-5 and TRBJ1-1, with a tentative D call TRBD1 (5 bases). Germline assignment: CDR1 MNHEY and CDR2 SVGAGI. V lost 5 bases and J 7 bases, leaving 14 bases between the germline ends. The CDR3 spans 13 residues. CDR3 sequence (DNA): TGTGCCAGCAGTCACCGACAGAATTGTGAAGCTTTCTTT. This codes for CASSHRQNCEAFF.

CDR3 loop: CASSLLGQGFAFF. The CDR3, as DNA: TGTGCCAGCAGTTTATTGGGGCAGGGGTTCGCTTTCTTT. The chain carries TRBV27 and TRBJ1-1; TRBD1 might be the D (6 bases). Looked up from germline, CDR1 is MNHEY and CDR2 is SMNVEV (reference sequence). V lost 1 base, J lost 11 bases, and 14 bases lay in between. The CDR3 totals 13 residues.

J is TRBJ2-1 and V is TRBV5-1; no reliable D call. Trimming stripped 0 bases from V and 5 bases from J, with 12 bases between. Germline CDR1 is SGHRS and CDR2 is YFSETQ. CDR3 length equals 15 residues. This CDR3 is CASSLGSRQNNEQFF. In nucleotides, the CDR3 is TGCGCCAGCAGCTTGGGTAGCCGGCAAAACAATGAGCAGTTCTTC.

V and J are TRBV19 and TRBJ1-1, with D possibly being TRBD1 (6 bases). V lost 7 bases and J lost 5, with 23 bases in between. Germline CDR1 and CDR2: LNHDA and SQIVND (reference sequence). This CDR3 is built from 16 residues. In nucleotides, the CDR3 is TGTGCCAGTATTTTTTTTACCTGGGACAAGGTGACTGAAGCTTTCTTT. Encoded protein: CASIFFTWDKVTEAFF. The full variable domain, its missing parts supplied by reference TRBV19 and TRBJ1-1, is DGGITQSPKYLFRKEGQNVTLSCEQNLNHDAMYWYRQDPGQGLRLIYYSQIVNDFQKGDIAEGYSVSREKKESFPLTVTSAQKNPTAFYLCASIFFTWDKVTEAFFGQGTRLTVV.

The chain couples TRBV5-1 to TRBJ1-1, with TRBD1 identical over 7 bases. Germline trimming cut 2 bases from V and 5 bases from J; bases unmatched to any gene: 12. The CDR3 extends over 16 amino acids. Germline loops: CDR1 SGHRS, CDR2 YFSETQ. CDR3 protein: CASSLGQGGSRTEAFF. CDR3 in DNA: TGCGCCAGCAGCTTAGGTCAGGGGGGTAGTCGGACTGAAGCTTTCTTT.

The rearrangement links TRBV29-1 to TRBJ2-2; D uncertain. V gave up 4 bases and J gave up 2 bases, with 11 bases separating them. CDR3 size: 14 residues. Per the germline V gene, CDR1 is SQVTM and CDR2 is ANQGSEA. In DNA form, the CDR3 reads TGCAGCGTTGCTAGTAGCTTAAACACCGGGGAGCTGTTTTTT. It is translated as CSVASSLNTGELFF.

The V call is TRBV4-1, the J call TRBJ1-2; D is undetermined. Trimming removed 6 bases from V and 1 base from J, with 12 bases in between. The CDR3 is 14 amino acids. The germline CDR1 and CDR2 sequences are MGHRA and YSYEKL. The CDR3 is CASSHAGNNYGYTF. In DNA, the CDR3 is TGCGCCAGCAGTCATGCAGGAAATAACTATGGCTACACCTTC.

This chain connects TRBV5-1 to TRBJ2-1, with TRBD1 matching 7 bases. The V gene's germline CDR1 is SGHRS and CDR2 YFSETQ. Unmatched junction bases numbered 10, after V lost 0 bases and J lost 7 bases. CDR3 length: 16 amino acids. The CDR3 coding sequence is TGCGCCAGCAGCTTGGCCCAGGGGGTAGTTAGGAATGAGCAGTTCTTC. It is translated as CASSLAQGVVRNEQFF.

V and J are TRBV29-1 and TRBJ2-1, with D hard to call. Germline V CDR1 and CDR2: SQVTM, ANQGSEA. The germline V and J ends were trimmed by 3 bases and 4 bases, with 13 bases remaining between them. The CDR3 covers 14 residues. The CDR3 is CSVDGRTLYNEQFF. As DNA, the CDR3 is TGCAGCGTTGATGGGCGAACTTTGTACAATGAGCAGTTCTTC.

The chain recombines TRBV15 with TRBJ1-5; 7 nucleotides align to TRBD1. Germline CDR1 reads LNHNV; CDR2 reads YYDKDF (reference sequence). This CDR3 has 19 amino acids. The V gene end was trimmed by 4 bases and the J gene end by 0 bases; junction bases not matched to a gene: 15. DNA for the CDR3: TGTGCCACCAGCACAGGGGGAATCGGGACACCCTATAGCAATCAGCCCCAGCATTTT. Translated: CATSTGGIGTPYSNQPQHF.